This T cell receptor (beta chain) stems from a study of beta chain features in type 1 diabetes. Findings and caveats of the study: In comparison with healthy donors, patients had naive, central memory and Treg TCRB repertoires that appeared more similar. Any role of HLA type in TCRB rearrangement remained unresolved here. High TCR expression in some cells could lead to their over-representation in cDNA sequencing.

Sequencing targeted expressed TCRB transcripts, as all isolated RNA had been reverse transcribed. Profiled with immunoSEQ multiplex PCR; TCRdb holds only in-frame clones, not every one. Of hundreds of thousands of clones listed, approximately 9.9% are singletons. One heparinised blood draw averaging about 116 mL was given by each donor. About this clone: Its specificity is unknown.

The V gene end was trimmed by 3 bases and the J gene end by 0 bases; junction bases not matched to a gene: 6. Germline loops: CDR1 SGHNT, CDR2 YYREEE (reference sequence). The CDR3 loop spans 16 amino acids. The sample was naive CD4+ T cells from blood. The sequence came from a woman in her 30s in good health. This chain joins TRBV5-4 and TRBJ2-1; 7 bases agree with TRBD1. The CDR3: CASSSGGLGSYNEQFF. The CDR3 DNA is TGTGCCAGCAGCTCAGGGGGTTTAGGCTCCTACAATGAGCAGTTCTTC. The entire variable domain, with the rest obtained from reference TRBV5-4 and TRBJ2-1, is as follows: ETGVTQSPTHLIKTRGQQVTLRCSSQSGHNTVSWYQQALGQGPQFIFQYYREEENGRGNFPPRFSGLQFPNYSSELNVNALELDDSALYLCASSSGGLGSYNEQFFGPGTRLTVL.